The T cell receptor beta chain described here comes from a study of vaccination and CD4 T cells after COVID-19. About the research overall: The control cultures got either a CEFX pool, an HIV-1 Nef pool, or no peptide at all.

This clonotype was picked up one time. What it binds is unknown. Notes on the study in general: In median terms, SARS-CoV-2-reactive clonotypes went from about 20 to 38, a nonsignificant rise. The appearance of a median approximately 90% of reactive clones in convalescent patients occurred only post-vaccination.

With the Oncomine TCR Beta short-read assay, DNA from cultured CD4+ T cells was sequenced. TCRdb analysed the PCR reads with MiXCR anew, one entry per CDR3 protein. The sample shows approximately 15,000 distinct CDR3 sequences, approximately 53% of them seen only once. Treatment given: roughly nine-day PBMC culture with coronavirus spike peptide pools or control peptides (ViraFEST assay). After culture for under twelve days, isolation of CD4+ T cells was performed by negative selection. This CDR3 is built from 15 residues. V shed 2 bases and J shed 5 bases, with 13 bases lying between them. Germline V gene sequence: CDR1 KGHDR, CDR2 SFDVKD.

Sequencing input: CD4+ T cells from blood, cultured in vitro. The source is a human donor who had recovered from COVID-19. The genes are TRBV24-1 and TRBJ2-3, with D possibly TRBD1 on 5 matching bases. The DNA for the CDR3 is TGTGCCACCAGTGATTCGGCTCAGGGTGGAGATACGCAGTATTTT. It encodes CATSDSAQGGDTQYF.